These 27 T cell receptor beta chains were all obtained from the same sample, sequenced in a study of sequential checkpoint blockade in melanoma (dated by TCRdb to about 2019). The protocol used for the library was the immunoSEQ multiplex PCR assay. TCRdb's version of the immuneACCESS table is confined to in-frame rearrangements and falls short of the full clone set. An unresolved V gene accounts for under half of the shortfall where checked; the remainder is of unknown origin. The sample profile shows about 10,000 clones; roughly 72% of them were found once. The ten largest clonotypes hold around 50% of the sample. In light of the paper, this sample's treatment or condition label describes: randomized to nivolumab then ipilimumab (arm A) or the reverse (arm B). Sequenced material: CD8+ T cells sorted from blood (inferred from file names), taken from a patient given nivolumab and ipilimumab in sequence. These TCRs come from a human donor with melanoma.

This rearrangement joins TRBV2 to TRBJ1-1, with 8 positions matching TRBD1. This CDR3 contains 10 residues. CDR1 and CDR2 (germline): SNHLY, FYNNEI. Trimming at V came to 7 bases and at J to 11 bases, leaving 3 bases not matched to a gene. The DNA of the CDR3 is TGTGCCAGCATTGGACAGGGTGCTTTCTTT. Its translation is CASIGQGAFF. Full variable domain (rest looked up from reference TRBV2 and TRBJ1-1): EPEVTQTPSHQVTQMGQEVILRCVPISNHLYFYWYRQILGQKVEFLVSFYNNEISEKSEIFDDQFSVERPDGSNFTLKIRSTKLEDSAMYFCASIGQGAFFGQGTRLTVV.

V gene TRBV11-2 combines with J gene TRBJ1-2; 8 bases are a match to TRBD1. Germline trimming cut 2 bases from V and 8 bases from J; bases unmatched to any gene: 7. Germline lookup yields CDR1 SGHAT and CDR2 FQNNGV. The CDR3 contains 14 residues. CDR3 loop: CASSLPGQGEGYTF. CDR3 sequence (DNA): TGTGCCAGCAGCTTACCCGGACAGGGTGAAGGCTACACCTTC.

This chain joins TRBV4-1 and TRBJ1-1, with a tentative D call TRBD1 (6 bases). The CDR3 is 18 amino acids. The ends were cut back, 0 bases at V and 4 bases at J, with 21 bases in the middle. Germline CDR1 is MGHRA and CDR2 is YSYEKL. Written as DNA, the CDR3 is TGCGCCAGCAGCCAAGATTTCCCTAGGGGACGGGGGGCCACTGAAGCTTTCTTT. This codes for CASSQDFPRGRGATEAFF.

The CDR3 sequence is CASSLFGGGEQYF. The CDR3 coding sequence is TGTGCCAGTAGTTTGTTCGGGGGGGGCGAGCAGTACTTC. V and J are TRBV19 and TRBJ2-7, with 8 bases identical to TRBD2. Germline CDR1 reads LNHDA; CDR2 reads SQIVND (reference sequence). The length of the CDR3 is 13 residues. V lost 5 bases to trimming and J lost 6 bases; unmatched junction nucleotides: 6.

This chain uses TRBV7-2 with TRBJ1-2; D is uncertain. V gave up 5 bases and J gave up 4 bases, with 20 bases separating them. Germline CDR1 and CDR2: SGHTA and FQGNSA. The CDR3 has 16 residues. The CDR3 here is CASSLPWREGLYGYTF. CDR3 nucleotide sequence: TGTGCCAGCAGCCTCCCGTGGAGGGAGGGCCTCTATGGCTACACCTTC.

This clone was recorded a few times. This chain connects TRBV18 to TRBJ1-3; maybe TRBD1 (6 bases). The V and J ends lost 6 bases and 0 bases respectively, with 15 bases between them. The CDR3 spans 16 residues. The germline CDR1 and CDR2 sequences are KGHSH and LQKENI. This CDR3 reads CASSYRQAPSGNTIYF. CDR3 bases: TGTGCCAGCTCGTATAGACAGGCACCCTCTGGAAACACCATATATTTT.

The chain uses TRBV5-6 and TRBJ1-1; 7 bases fit TRBD1. V shed 9 bases, J shed 1 base, and the junction held 12 bases outside the gene matches. CDR1 and CDR2 (germline): SGHDT, YYEEEE. The CDR3 totals 15 residues. CDR3 sequence: CATRPTGAPNTEAFF. Written as DNA, the CDR3 is TGTGCCACACGACCCACAGGGGCCCCGAACACTGAAGCTTTCTTT.

The chain is built from TRBV7-9 and TRBJ1-2; D is possibly TRBD1 (5 bases). Germline V CDR1 and CDR2: SEHNR, FQNEAQ (reference sequence). This CDR3 spans 13 amino acids. Deletions cut 1 base from V and 8 bases from J, with 11 bases between. The DNA of the CDR3 is TGTGCCAGCAGCTTAGAAGGGGCGGCGGGCTACACCTTC. This sequence encodes CASSLEGAAGYTF.

The chain employs TRBV4-1 and TRBJ1-5; 9 positions agree with TRBD1. Germline assignment: CDR1 MGHRA and CDR2 YSYEKL. V trimming: 0 bases; J trimming: 2 bases; junction bases outside the gene matches: 2. This CDR3 comprises 16 residues. The DNA of the CDR3 is TGCGCCAGCAGCCAAGAACAGGGGGCGGGCAATCAGCCCCAGCATTTT. It specifies CASSQEQGAGNQPQHF.

The V gene is TRBV6-5, the J gene TRBJ1-2; 8 bases are shared with TRBD1. The V gene end was trimmed by 2 bases and the J gene end by 3 bases; junction bases not matched to a gene: 5. CDR1 and CDR2 (germline): MNHEY, SVGAGI. The CDR3 totals 15 residues. This CDR3 is CASSYHGQGDYGYTF. In DNA, the CDR3 is TGTGCCAGCAGTTACCACGGACAGGGAGACTATGGCTACACCTTC.

By frequency in the sample, this clone is medium-sized (0.01 to 0.1%). The genes are TRBV16 and TRBJ1-3, with unresolved D. The CDR3 has 16 amino acids. V shed 2 bases and J shed 0 bases, with 11 bases lying between them. Germline V lookup: CDR1 KGHSY, CDR2 FQNENV. This CDR3 is CASSQSYTASGNTIYF. The CDR3 DNA reads as TGTGCCAGCAGCCAAAGCTACACAGCCTCTGGAAACACCATATATTTT.

The chain uses TRBV6-5 and TRBJ1-2, with D unclear. The CDR3 runs 13 residues. CDR1 and CDR2 from the germline V gene are MNHEY and SVGAGI. V lost 0 bases and J lost 6, with 8 bases in between. CDR3 sequence (DNA): TGTGCCAGCAGTTACTCTTCGGGTAATGGCTACACCTTC. It is translated as CASSYSSGNGYTF.

The J gene is TRBJ2-7, the V gene TRBV4-1; D not certain. The germline V and J ends were trimmed by 0 bases and 0 bases, with 12 bases remaining between them. CDR3 length: 16 residues. Germline CDR1 reads MGHRA; CDR2 reads YSYEKL. The CDR3 DNA reads TGCGCCAGCAGCCAAGATTATGCACAAATCTCCTACGAGCAGTACTTC. As protein: CASSQDYAQISYEQYF.

The V and J genes are TRBV6-6 and TRBJ1-1; 7 bases are shared with TRBD1. V lost 2 bases and J lost 5; bases outside the gene matches: 8. This CDR3 has 15 residues. Germline CDR1 and CDR2: MNHNY and SVGAGI (reference sequence). CDR3 in amino acids: CASSYDVTGLTEAFF. The CDR3 region has the DNA TGTGCCAGCAGTTACGATGTGACAGGGCTTACTGAAGCTTTCTTT.

As to this clone: An end of the junction does not agree with germline; a read error may underlie this. The chain joins TRBV10-3 to TRBJ2-7, with TRBD1 identical over 9 bases. The CDR3 has 18 residues. Looked up from germline, CDR1 is ENHRY and CDR2 is SYGVKD. The CDR3 DNA reads as TGTGCCATCAGTGAGCCCGGACCGACCGGGACAGGGCCCTACGGGCAGTACTTC. It yields the protein CAISEPGPTGTGPYGQYF.

The rearrangement links TRBV6-6 to TRBJ1-6, with D possibly matching TRBD1 (5 bases). CDR1 and CDR2 (germline): MNHNY, SVGAGI (reference sequence). This CDR3 has 16 amino acids. V was trimmed by 5 bases and J by 3 bases, leaving 14 bases between them. CDR3: CASSPLAGNYNSPLHF. CDR3 DNA sequence: TGTGCCAGCAGTCCCCTTGCAGGGAACTATAATTCACCCCTCCACTTT.

This clone appeared a few times. V gene TRBV7-9 combines with J gene TRBJ1-3; tentatively, D is TRBD1 (5 bases). The germline V gene encodes CDR1 SEHNR and CDR2 FQNEAQ (reference sequence). V lost 5 bases, J lost 4 bases, and 18 bases lay in between. CDR3 length: 16 residues. CDR3 nucleotide sequence: TGTGCCAGCAGCCTTCTCCAGGGACTCTGGGGAAACACCATATATTTT. It yields the protein CASSLLQGLWGNTIYF.

This sequence joins TRBV19 and TRBJ2-7; TRBD1 aligns across 8 bases. Germline V gives CDR1 LNHDA, CDR2 SQIVND (reference sequence). Losses at the gene ends were 4 bases for V and 2 bases for J; bases not matched to a gene: 1. This CDR3 region has 13 residues. CDR3: CASSTDRAYEQYF. The CDR3 region has the DNA TGTGCCAGTAGTACGGACAGGGCCTACGAGCAGTACTTC.

The chain uses TRBV5-1 and TRBJ1-1; TRBD1 aligns across 7 bases. Germline assignment: CDR1 SGHRS and CDR2 YFSETQ. The CDR3 length is 14 residues. V was clipped by 4 bases and J by 0 bases; unmatched bases: 3. Written as DNA, the CDR3 is TGCGCCAGCAGCCTGGGACAGATGAACACTGAAGCTTTCTTT. This gives the protein CASSLGQMNTEAFF.

The chain combines TRBV27 with TRBJ1-2, with a possible D match to TRBD1 (5 bases). The ends were cut back, 3 bases at V and 6 bases at J, with 11 bases in the middle. CDR1 and CDR2 (germline): MNHEY, SMNVEV (reference sequence). The CDR3 runs 13 residues. CDR3 amino acids: CASSLGRGDGYTF. CDR3 DNA: TGTGCCAGCAGTTTGGGCCGGGGGGATGGCTACACCTTC.

The chain joins TRBV4-1 to TRBJ1-4; maybe TRBD1 (6 bases). Trimming stripped 0 bases from V and 6 bases from J, with 17 bases between. This CDR3 has 17 amino acids. CDR1 is MGHRA, CDR2 YSYEKL, per germline. The CDR3 sequence is CASSQEPFGGGDEKLFF. As DNA, the CDR3 is TGCGCCAGCAGCCAAGAACCATTCGGGGGGGGCGATGAAAAACTGTTTTTT.

The chain uses TRBV27 and TRBJ1-3; no firm D call. The CDR3 covers 11 residues. Trimming removed 8 bases at V and 4 bases at J, with 6 bases between. CDR1 is MNHEY, CDR2 SMNVEV, per germline (reference sequence). This CDR3 is CASGRGNTIYF. CDR3 sequence (DNA): TGTGCCAGCGGTCGGGGAAACACCATATATTTT.

The chain recombines TRBV19 with TRBJ1-5; 8 bases are shared with TRBD1. Germline lookup yields CDR1 LNHDA and CDR2 SQIVND (reference sequence). With 5 bases clipped from V and 5 bases from J, the junction kept 5 bases outside the gene matches. The CDR3 has 14 residues. CDR3 nucleotide sequence: TGTGCCAGTAGTCCCAGGGGGCGAGATCAGCCCCAGCATTTT. Its translation is CASSPRGRDQPQHF.

In this sample, this clone turned up once. The rearrangement uses TRBV2 and TRBJ1-2; 9 bases line up with TRBD1. This CDR3 contains 16 residues. CDR1 is SNHLY, CDR2 FYNNEI, per germline. V dropped 3 bases and J dropped 4; count of bases not matched to a gene: 9. CDR3 DNA sequence: TGTGCCAGCAGTGACCTGGGACAGGGACTAGGCTATGGCTACACCTTC. It specifies CASSDLGQGLGYGYTF.

The chain joins TRBV29-1 to TRBJ1-4; 8 nucleotides line up with TRBD1. Germline CDR1 is SQVTM and CDR2 is ANQGSEA. With 4 bases clipped from V and 6 bases from J, the junction kept 7 bases outside the gene matches. The CDR3 totals 14 residues. The CDR3 DNA sequence: TGCAGCGTTGCACACGGGACAGGTCATGAAAAACTGTTTTTT. It is translated as CSVAHGTGHEKLFF.

This sequence joins TRBV5-4 and TRBJ1-4; 7 bases align to TRBD1. Germline V gene data show CDR1 as SGHNT and CDR2 as YYREEE (reference sequence). Trimming cost V 4 bases and J 7 bases; bases outside gene matches: 7. The CDR3 is 14 residues long. The CDR3 nucleotides read TGTGCCAGCAGCCTCCAGGGGGAGTTTGAAAAACTGTTTTTT. It codes for CASSLQGEFEKLFF.

This clone was seen just once. The J gene is TRBJ1-4, the V gene TRBV7-9, with a tentative D call TRBD1 (6 bases). The CDR3 is 15 amino acids. The germline V and J ends were trimmed by 4 bases and 4 bases, with 13 bases remaining between them. Germline CDR1 reads SEHNR; CDR2 reads FQNEAQ (reference sequence). The CDR3 sequence is CASSSRTEVNEKLFF. The CDR3 nucleotides are TGTGCCAGCAGCTCGAGGACAGAGGTTAATGAAAAACTGTTTTTT.